This T cell receptor beta chain emerged from a study of cytomegalovirus exposure and HLA in healthy donors. 60 Vbeta and 13 Jbeta primers were used in PCR. TCRdb keeps only in-frame clones here, not all; method: immunoSEQ multiplex PCR. The sample carries approximately 89,000 clones, around three quarters recorded once. V was clipped by 3 bases and J by 6 bases; unmatched bases: 6. Germline lookup yields CDR1 LNHDA and CDR2 SQIVND (reference sequence). The CDR3 totals 15 residues. The sample consisted of PBMCs. This clonotype was obtained from a male donor in good health and CMV-seronegative. The rearrangement uses TRBV19 and TRBJ2-7; TRBD1 agrees at 12 bases. The DNA of the CDR3 is TGTGCCAGTAGTATGGGACAGGGGGCGCTCTCCGAGCAGTACTTC. It translates to CASSMGQGALSEQYF.